This is a list of T cell receptor beta chains from one sample in a study of CD8 T cells in Susac syndrome. Via MiXCR, TCRdb re-called the immunoSEQ multiplex PCR reads, giving one row per CDR3 protein. This table has about 120,000 distinct CDR3 sequences, 85% to 95% appearing once. The sequenced sample was CD8+ T cells from PBMCs. All receptors come from a human donor with Susac syndrome. Both conserved end residues are part of each CDR3. D genes are given only for firm matches. Clone size is given for some rows only: seen once, a few or many times, or a class if the clone is expanded.

TRBJ2-7,TRBV6-5,NA,NA,TGTGCCAGCAGTTACGGGACACACTACGAGCAGTACTTC,CASSYGTHYEQYF
TRBJ2-5,TRBV5-1,NA,NA,TGCGCCAGCAGCTGGTTAGGCCAGGGAGAGACCCAGTACTTC,CASSWLGQGETQYF
TRBJ2-7,TRBV5-4,TRBD2,NA,TGTGCCAGCAGCTTGAGACTAGCGGGGCTCGAGCAGTACTTC,CASSLRLAGLEQYF
TRBJ1-2,TRBV29-1,NA,once,TGCAGCGACCTAGACAGTTGGAGGTATGGCTACACCTTC,CSDLDSWRYGYTF
TRBJ1-1,TRBV29-1,NA,NA,TGCAGCGTTGGCTTTCGGGGAAGGACTGAAGCTTTCTTT,CSVGFRGRTEAFF
TRBJ1-1,TRBV29-1,NA,NA,TGCAGCGTTTTAGTGAACACTGAAGCTTTCTTT,CSVLVNTEAFF
TRBJ2-5,TRBV10-3,NA,NA,TGTGCCATCAGTGAGTCGCCCCAAGAGACCCAGTACTTC,CAISESPQETQYF
TRBJ2-5,TRBV9,TRBD2,NA,TGTGCCAGCAGCGTAGAGGGTAGCGGGCTAGGGGAGACCCAGTACTTC,CASSVEGSGLGETQYF
TRBJ2-7,TRBV6-1,NA,NA,TGTGCCAGCAGTGATCCACTGACAGGTGGTTCCTACGAGCAGTACTTC,CASSDPLTGGSYEQYF
TRBJ2-1,TRBV12-3/TRBV12-4,NA,NA,TGTGCCAGCAGGCCCACCGGGACTGTATATTGGTTCTTC,CASRPTGTVYWFF
TRBJ2-7,TRBV29-1,NA,NA,TGCAGCGTTGAACCTTTCGGGGTTCCCGAGCAGTACTTC,CSVEPFGVPEQYF
TRBJ1-1,TRBV19,NA,NA,TGTGCCAGTAGCCTCCTTGGGTCCTTTGAAGCTTTCTTT,CASSLLGSFEAFF
TRBJ2-1,TRBV2,NA,NA,TGTGCCAGCAGTGAAGTGACGGCTCGATACAATGAGCAGTTCTTC,CASSEVTARYNEQFF
TRBJ2-3,TRBV9,TRBD1,NA,TGTGCCAGCAGCGCACAGGGGGCGTTAGATACGCAGTATTTT,CASSAQGALDTQYF
TRBJ2-3,TRBV12-3/TRBV12-4,NA,NA,TGTGCCAGCAGTTATGGCGGGGTGAGCACAGATACGCAGTATTTT,CASSYGGVSTDTQYF
TRBJ1-5,TRBV30,TRBD1,NA,TGTGCCTGGAGTGAAGGGACAGGGCCTATGGGTCAGCCCCAGCATTTT,CAWSEGTGPMGQPQHF
TRBJ1-1,TRBV20-1,NA,NA,TGCAGTGCCCAGAGTCCGGGAGGGAACACTGAAGCTTTCTTT,CSAQSPGGNTEAFF
TRBJ2-7,TRBV15,TRBD1,NA,TGTGCCACCACTCCCGGGACAGGGGCCTACGAGCAGTACTTC,CATTPGTGAYEQYF
TRBJ1-1,TRBV27,TRBD1,NA,TGTGCCAGCAGCCTTGCCAGGGGGCTTAACACTGAAGCTTTCTTT,CASSLARGLNTEAFF
TRBJ1-2,TRBV6-2/TRBV6-3,NA,NA,TGTGCCAGCAGTTATTCGACGGCCGCTAACTATGGCTACACCTTC,CASSYSTAANYGYTF
TRBJ2-3,TRBV2,NA,few,TGTGCCAGCAGTCCGGGACGCAGCACAGATACGCAGTATTTT,CASSPGRSTDTQYF
TRBJ2-1,TRBV7-2,TRBD2,NA,TGTGCCAGCAGCTTAAGCGGGGCGGTCAATGAGCAGTTCTTC,CASSLSGAVNEQFF
TRBJ2-2,TRBV3-1,NA,NA,TGTGCCAGCAGCCAAGTAGGTCGGGGAGGGGAGCTGTTTTTT,CASSQVGRGGELFF
TRBJ2-7,TRBV29-1,NA,NA,TGCAGCGCATTCTCAGGCGCCACTTCCTACGAGCAGTACTTC,CSAFSGATSYEQYF
TRBJ2-3,TRBV20-1,NA,NA,TGCAGTGCTCACTCCGGGACCCACGGTGGAGATACGCAGTATTTT,CSAHSGTHGGDTQYF
TRBJ1-2,TRBV20-1,NA,NA,TGCAGTGCTAGAGAACCCGGGAACTATGGCTACACCTTC,CSAREPGNYGYTF
TRBJ1-1,TRBV20-1,NA,NA,TGCAGTGCTAATTGGAACACTGAAGCTTTCTTT,CSANWNTEAFF
TRBJ1-2,TRBV7-9,NA,NA,TGTGCCAGCAGCTTACCAGGGGTGGATGGCTACACCTTC,CASSLPGVDGYTF
TRBJ2-5,TRBV5-1,NA,NA,TGCGCCAGCAGCTCCCATGGACAGCTTCAAGAGACCCAGTACTTC,CASSSHGQLQETQYF
TRBJ2-3,TRBV12-5,NA,NA,TGTGCTAGTGGTTTGGACAGCCCTAGCACAGATACGCAGTATTTT,CASGLDSPSTDTQYF
TRBJ1-2,TRBV27,TRBD1,NA,TGTGCCAGCAGTTTTGGGACAGGGGGGTATGGCTACACCTTC,CASSFGTGGYGYTF
TRBJ1-4,TRBV4-3,NA,NA,TGCGCCAGCAGCCAAGAAATTGACATCCGGAATGAAAAACTGTTTTTT,CASSQEIDIRNEKLFF
TRBJ2-7,TRBV27,TRBD2,NA,TGTGCCAGCAGCCAACTAGCGGGGGGGCCTAGCGAGCAGTACTTC,CASSQLAGGPSEQYF
TRBJ1-2,TRBV29-1,NA,NA,TGCAGCGTTGAAGATGCAGGGTATGGCTACACCTTC,CSVEDAGYGYTF
TRBJ2-7,TRBV4-3,NA,NA,TGCGCCAGCAGCCAAGATATGGCGGGGAGCTCCTACGAGCAGTACTTC,CASSQDMAGSSYEQYF
TRBJ2-5,TRBV12-3/TRBV12-4,NA,NA,TGTGCCAGCAGTTGGGGCGGCAGGGCGAAGACCCAGTACTTC,CASSWGGRAKTQYF
TRBJ2-7,TRBV6-5,TRBD2,NA,TGTGCCAGCAGTCCGGGACTAGATGATTGGCAGTACTTC,CASSPGLDDWQYF
TRBJ1-2,TRBV20-1,NA,NA,TGCAGTGCTAGTGGGCAGATTAACTATGGCTACACCTTC,CSASGQINYGYTF
TRBJ2-7,TRBV4-1,NA,NA,TGCGCCAGCAGCCACCCGGGACAACGGAACGAGCAGTACTTC,CASSHPGQRNEQYF
TRBJ2-4,TRBV29-1,TRBD1,NA,TGCAGCGTTCAGACAGGGGAAAACATTCAGTACTTC,CSVQTGENIQYF
TRBJ2-7,TRBV15,NA,NA,TGTGCCACCAGCACCTCACAGGGTTTCTACGAGCAGTACTTC,CATSTSQGFYEQYF
TRBJ2-5,TRBV4-2,NA,NA,TGTGCCAGCAGCCAAGAAACAGAAGAGACCCAGTACTTC,CASSQETEETQYF
TRBJ2-2,TRBV5-4,TRBD2,NA,TGTGCCAGCAGCCCGACCCTAGCGGGGGGGCCGGGCGGGGAGCTGTTTTTT,CASSPTLAGGPGGELFF
TRBJ2-7,TRBV20-1,NA,NA,TGCAGTGCTAAAAACAGCTACGAGCAGTACTTC,CSAKNSYEQYF
TRBJ2-7,TRBV2,TRBD2,NA,TGTGCCAGCAGGGGTTCTCGGGTAGCGGGAGCCTACGAGCAGTACTTC,CASRGSRVAGAYEQYF
TRBJ2-2,TRBV29-1,NA,NA,TGCAGCGCCATCCTCGCCGACACCGGGGAGCTGTTTTTT,CSAILADTGELFF
TRBJ1-2,TRBV5-1,NA,NA,TGCGCCAGCAGCTCAAGATCCGACAGCCCCTATGGCTACACCTTC,CASSSRSDSPYGYTF
TRBJ2-7,TRBV7-9,TRBD1,NA,TGTGCCAGCAGCCACGACTCAGGGGGCGAGGTTTACGAGCAGTACTTC,CASSHDSGGEVYEQYF